What follows are 16 T cell receptor beta chains derived from one specimen sequenced in a study of regulatory T cells in long-lasting Graves disease. The sample's time point: newly diagnosed GD, antithyroid drugs for less than 3 months. The authors made the TCR library using RNA they extracted from PBMCs. Combining iRepertoire HTBI primers with Arm-PCR of CDR3 regions, the authors built TCR beta libraries. One entry per CDR3 protein, called by TCRdb with MiXCR from the multiplex PCR reads. The sample includes about half a million distinct CDR3 sequences, approximately 12% of them seen just once. These records were also assigned to another study, of T cells in Graves' hyperthyroidism and ophthalmopathy.

The sequencing here drew on peripheral blood mononuclear cells (PBMCs), taken at new diagnosis, from a patient treated with antithyroid drugs. These receptors were taken from a woman in her thirties with Graves disease.

The chain's CDR3 is CASGNRDTLNYGYTF. CDR3 sequence (DNA): TGTGCCAGCGGGAACCGGGACACCCTTAACTATGGCTACACCTTC. V and J are TRBV7-2 and TRBJ1-2; TRBD1 might be the D (6 bases). Trimming stripped 8 bases from V and 1 base from J, with 17 bases between. Germline lookup yields CDR1 SGHTA and CDR2 FQGNSA. The CDR3 length is 15 residues.

Many counts were recorded for this clonotype. The V and J genes are TRBV3-1 and TRBJ1-6; TRBD1 aligns across 9 bases. J gave up 10 bases and V 1 base, and 5 bases lay outside the gene matches. Germline values: CDR1 LGHDT, CDR2 YNNKEL (reference sequence). CDR3 size: 15 residues. CDR3 residues: CASSQGWTGDSPLHF. The DNA of the CDR3 is TGTGCCAGCAGCCAAGGCTGGACAGGGGACTCACCCCTCCACTTT.

This clonotype was seen many times. J is TRBJ2-3 and V is TRBV28; TRBD1 is a possible D gene (5 bases). The CDR3 is 13 residues long. V lost 8 bases and J 5 bases, leaving 14 bases between the germline ends. Germline V gene sequence: CDR1 MDHEN, CDR2 SYDVKM. The CDR3 is CASCGAERDTQYF. In DNA, the CDR3 is TGTGCCAGCTGTGGGGCGGAAAGAGATACGCAGTATTTT.

V and J are TRBV6-2 or TRBV6-3 and TRBJ2-3; 7 nucleotides line up with TRBD2. This CDR3 is 17 amino acids long. V lost 1 base, J lost 1 base, and 8 bases stayed unmatched. The germline V gene has CDR1 MNHEY and CDR2 SVGEGT. Here the CDR3 reads CASSYWTYAGGTDTQYF. The CDR3 DNA is TGTGCCAGCAGTTACTGGACTTACGCGGGAGGCACAGATACGCAGTATTTT.

This clonotype has ten or more counts. The gene calls are TRBV6-5 and TRBJ1-4; D is possibly TRBD1 (5 bases). V lost 0 bases, J lost 8 bases, and 19 bases lay in between. Per germline, CDR1 MNHEY and CDR2 SVGAGI. This CDR3 region has 17 residues. CDR3 DNA sequence: TGTGCCAGCAGTTACTCGATTGGAGGCAGGGAGAACGAAAAACTGTTTTTT. This gives the protein CASSYSIGGRENEKLFF.

This clonotype has ten or more counts. The gene calls are TRBV11-2 and TRBJ2-3, with 7 positions matching TRBD2. Germline trimming cut 4 bases from V and 5 bases from J; bases unmatched to any gene: 6. The V gene's germline CDR1 is SGHAT and CDR2 FQNNGV. The CDR3 length is 14 residues. Here the CDR3 reads CASSYTAGEDTQYF. The CDR3, as DNA: TGTGCCAGCAGCTACACGGCGGGAGAAGATACGCAGTATTTT. The full variable domain, in which reference TRBV11-2 and TRBJ2-3 provide the parts outside the CDR3, is EAGVAQSPRYKIIEKRQSVAFWCNPISGHATLYWYQQILGQGPKLLIQFQNNGVVDDSQLPKDRFSAERLKGVDSTLKIQPAKLEDSAVYLCASSYTAGEDTQYFGPGTRLTVL.

This clonotype was seen at least ten times. The V call is TRBV12-3 or TRBV12-4, the J call TRBJ1-1; 7 nucleotides agree with TRBD1. V lost 7 bases and J lost 0; bases outside the gene matches: 5. This CDR3 is built from 14 residues. This CDR3 reads CASTLQGMNTEAFF. The CDR3 DNA follows: TGTGCCAGCACTCTACAGGGGATGAACACTGAAGCTTTCTTT.

This clonotype was seen repeatedly, ten times or more. The rearrangement links TRBV7-2 to TRBJ2-1; D remains ambiguous. The V end lost 1 base, the J end lost 5 bases, and 18 bases lay between the germline ends. This CDR3 has 17 amino acids. The germline V gene has CDR1 SGHTA and CDR2 FQGNSA. DNA of the CDR3: TGTGCCAGCAGCTTAGGGTTCTCCGCATTACTGCACAATGAGCAGTTCTTC. It specifies CASSLGFSALLHNEQFF.

In this sample, this clonotype turned up many times. The V call is TRBV28, the J call TRBJ2-7, with 8 nucleotides matching TRBD1. The junction had 14 bases not matched to a gene; V was cut back by 2 bases and J by 5 bases. The CDR3 runs to 17 residues. CDR1 and CDR2 (germline): MDHEN, SYDVKM. The CDR3 loop reads CASSLPAILGRGHEQYF. CDR3 DNA: TGTGCCAGCAGTTTACCCGCGATTCTGGGCAGGGGGCACGAGCAGTACTTC.

This clonotype was recorded many times. This chain connects TRBV28 to TRBJ2-4; 8 nucleotides align to TRBD1. V lost 6 bases and J lost 6; bases outside the gene matches: 10. CDR3 size: 15 residues. CDR1 is MDHEN, CDR2 SYDVKM, per germline. The CDR3 here is CASRGGQGMRNIQYF. CDR3 coding DNA: TGTGCCAGCAGGGGCGGACAGGGCATGAGAAACATTCAGTACTTC.

This clonotype has ten or more counts. The V call is TRBV20-1, the J call TRBJ2-5, with 9 bases matching TRBD2. The CDR3 covers 13 residues. Germline trimming cut 6 bases from V and 4 bases from J; bases unmatched to any gene: 6. The germline V gene has CDR1 DFQATT and CDR2 SNEGSKA (reference sequence). CDR3 nucleotides: TGCAGTGCCAGGACTAGCGTAGGAGAGACCCAGTACTTC. Translation gives CSARTSVGETQYF.

Only a few counts were recorded for this clonotype. The chain combines TRBV7-7 with TRBJ2-3; D gene ambiguous. Per the germline V gene, CDR1 is SSHAT and CDR2 is FNYEAQ (reference sequence). Trimming removed 0 bases from V and 3 bases from J, with 4 bases in between. The CDR3 runs 13 residues. The CDR3 bases are TGTGCCAGCAGCTTAGCGCCAACAGATACGCAGTATTTT. Amino acid sequence: CASSLAPTDTQYF.

In this sample, this clonotype turned up many times. CDR3 coding DNA: TGTGCCAGCAGTTTGGGGGCATGGGGTTCGGAGGCCTACGAGCAGTACTTC. As protein: CASSLGAWGSEAYEQYF. The chain is built from TRBV28 and TRBJ2-7, with a tentative D call TRBD1 (6 bases). The germline CDR1 and CDR2 sequences are MDHEN and SYDVKM. CDR3 size: 17 residues. V lost 3 bases, J lost 2 bases, and 20 bases lay in between.

V usage is TRBV27 and J usage is TRBJ1-2; unclear D gene. This CDR3 contains 15 residues. Between the trimmed V and J ends, which lost 5 bases and 0 bases, there was a span of 13 bases. CDR1 is MNHEY, CDR2 SMNVEV, per germline (reference sequence). CDR3 region: CASSPRALTNYGYTF. CDR3 sequence (DNA): TGTGCCAGCAGTCCCCGGGCCTTAACTAACTATGGCTACACCTTC.

This clonotype was observed many times. The chain joins TRBV3-1 to TRBJ1-2; D is undetermined. The CDR3 runs to 12 residues. CDR1 is LGHDT, CDR2 YNNKEL, per germline (reference sequence). The V and J ends lost 1 base and 5 bases respectively, with 5 bases between them. Here the CDR3 DNA reads TGTGCCAGCAGCCAAGCCGGATATGGCTACACCTTC. Amino acid sequence: CASSQAGYGYTF.

For this clonotype: This sequence may be a read error, since a much larger clone differs from it by one base. The chain joins TRBV6-2 or TRBV6-3 to TRBJ1-4; 7 nucleotides line up with TRBD1. The J call is in doubt because the DNA end fits TRBJ1-6 better. The germline V gene encodes CDR1 MNHEY and CDR2 SVGEGT. The CDR3 spans 14 residues. CDR3 sequence: CANSYSGGSSPLHF. CDR3 DNA: TGTGCCAACAGTTACTCAGGGGGGAGCTCACCCCTCCACTTT.